This T cell receptor beta chain derives from a study of blood T cell repertoires in COVID-19. Study information: Spain, Italy and the United States supplied samples that represented acute and convalescent COVID-19.

TCRdb keeps only in-frame clones here, not all; method: immunoSEQ multiplex PCR. The repertoire holds approximately 10,000 clones, with over 75% as singletons. Germline V gene lookup returns CDR1 LGHDT and CDR2 YNNKEL (reference sequence). The CDR3 runs to 14 residues. The V and J ends lost 4 bases and 5 bases respectively, with 11 bases between them. The V and J genes are TRBV3-1 (or the pseudogene TRBV3-2) and TRBJ1-4, with D possibly TRBD1 on 6 matching bases. The receptor comes from a human donor in a cohort sampled during active COVID-19. Sequencing was done on a sample of peripheral blood. CDR3 protein: CASSRTDENEKLFF. The CDR3 coding sequence is TGTGCCAGCAGCCGGACAGATGAAAATGAAAAACTGTTTTTT.